One sample yielded the 10 T cell receptor beta chains listed below, sequenced in a study of yellow fever vaccine responses in identical twins. TCRdb re-analysed the RT-PCR reads in MiXCR, keeping a single row per CDR3 protein. This sample has roughly 23,000 distinct CDR3 sequences; roughly 80% occur once, and the top ten carry more than 4.5%. Source: T cells from blood (PBMCs), unsorted or a sorted subset (not recorded which), taken before or after yellow fever vaccination (not recorded which). The receptors derive from a woman younger than 30 who received the yellow fever vaccine.

The chain couples TRBV4-1 to TRBJ2-1; 8 bases agree with TRBD2. J lost 9 bases, V lost 0 bases, and 10 bases had no gene match. Germline V gene lookup returns CDR1 MGHRA and CDR2 YSYEKL. The CDR3 is made up of 16 amino acids. The chain's CDR3 is CASSQEAQIAGIEQFF. CDR3 sequence (DNA): TGCGCCAGCAGCCAAGAAGCCCAGATAGCGGGAATTGAGCAGTTCTTC.

V and J are TRBV11-1 and TRBJ2-3; D not resolved. Germline CDR1 is SGHAT and CDR2 is FQDESV (reference sequence). Between the trimmed V and J ends, which lost 5 bases and 6 bases, there was a span of 15 bases. The CDR3 is 14 amino acids. The CDR3 nucleotides are TGTGCCAGCAGCCCCCCGCAAAGCTGGGATACGCAGTATTTT. Residues: CASSPPQSWDTQYF.

The CDR3 loop is CASSDWTGGYTF. The CDR3 nucleotides read TGTGCCAGCAGTGATTGGACCGGTGGCTACACCTTC. The gene calls are TRBV2 and TRBJ1-2, with D unclear. The V gene's germline CDR1 is SNHLY and CDR2 FYNNEI. The V end lost 3 bases, the J end lost 7 bases, and 9 bases lay between the germline ends. The CDR3 spans 12 residues.

The chain employs TRBV29-1 and TRBJ2-3; possibly TRBD1 for D (5 bases). Germline V gene data show CDR1 as SQVTM and CDR2 as ANQGSEA. V was shortened by 7 bases and J by 0 bases, with 14 bases between the two germline ends. The CDR3 totals 14 residues. The CDR3 loop reads CSGYRAGSTDTQYF. CDR3 nucleotides: TGCAGCGGATACCGGGCAGGGAGCACAGATACGCAGTATTTT.

V is TRBV20-1 and J is TRBJ2-1; tentatively, D is TRBD2 (6 bases). The CDR3 contains 14 residues. Germline CDR1 reads DFQATT; CDR2 reads SNEGSKA (reference sequence). The ends were cut back, 5 bases at V and 5 bases at J, with 16 bases in the middle. CDR3 amino acids: CSAYETRAHNEQFF. The CDR3, as DNA: TGCAGTGCTTATGAGACTAGGGCCCACAATGAGCAGTTCTTC.

The chain combines TRBV7-9 with TRBJ2-5, with D perhaps TRBD2 (6 bases). Trimming left V 5 bases short and J 11 bases short, with 12 bases between. The CDR3 totals 11 residues. CDR1 is SEHNR, CDR2 FQNEAQ, per germline (reference sequence). The CDR3 coding sequence is TGTGCCAGCAGCCCGCGGGACCTTCAGTACTTC. Protein sequence: CASSPRDLQYF. The variable domain in full, completed from reference TRBV7-9 and TRBJ2-5, reads DTGVSQNPRHKITKRGQNVTFRCDPISEHNRLYWYRQTLGQGPEFLTYFQNEAQLEKSRLLSDRFSAERPKGSFSTLEIQRTEQGDSAMYLCASSPRDLQYFGPGTRLLVL.

The chain carries TRBV20-1 and TRBJ2-7; D is unclear. This CDR3 spans 8 amino acids. V was pared by 6 bases and J by 7 bases, with 4 bases between. Looked up from germline, CDR1 is DFQATT and CDR2 is SNEGSKA (reference sequence). This CDR3 reads CSAEEQYF. The CDR3 bases are TGCAGTGCCGAGGAGCAGTACTTC.

The chain recombines TRBV4-2 with TRBJ2-7; tentatively, D is TRBD2 (5 bases). Germline CDR1 reads LGHNA; CDR2 reads YNFKEQ. This CDR3 region has 17 residues. The ends were cut back, 4 bases at V and 4 bases at J, with 23 bases in the middle. CDR3 residues: CASSRSPVGMYEYEQYF. CDR3 nucleotides: TGTGCCAGCAGCCGGTCCCCGGTCGGGATGTACGAATACGAGCAGTACTTC.

The V and J genes are TRBV7-6 and TRBJ1-5; D unclear. CDR1 SGHVS and CDR2 FNYEAQ come from the germline V gene. Trimming took 1 base from V and 1 from J, leaving 11 bases between them. The CDR3 totals 16 residues. The CDR3 DNA sequence: TGTGCCAGCAGCTTAGGGGGTTATGGGAGCAATCAGCCCCAGCATTTT. Residues: CASSLGGYGSNQPQHF.

The V gene is TRBV24-1, the J gene TRBJ2-5; tentative D call: TRBD1 (6 bases). The length of the CDR3 is 17 residues. Trimming stripped 0 bases from V and 5 bases from J, with 18 bases between. Germline CDR1 is KGHDR and CDR2 is SFDVKD. CDR3 protein: CATSDLGVLGASETQYF. CDR3 bases: TGTGCCACCAGTGATTTGGGCGTTTTGGGGGCCAGTGAGACCCAGTACTTC.